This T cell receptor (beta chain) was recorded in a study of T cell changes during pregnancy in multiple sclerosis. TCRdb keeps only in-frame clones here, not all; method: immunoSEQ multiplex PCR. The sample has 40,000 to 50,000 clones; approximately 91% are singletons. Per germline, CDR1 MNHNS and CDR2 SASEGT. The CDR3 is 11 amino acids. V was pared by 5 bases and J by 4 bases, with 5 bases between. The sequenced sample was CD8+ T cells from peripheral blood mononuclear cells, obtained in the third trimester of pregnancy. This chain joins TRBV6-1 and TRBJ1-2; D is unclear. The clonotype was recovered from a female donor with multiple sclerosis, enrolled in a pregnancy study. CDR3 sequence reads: CASSSSYGYTF. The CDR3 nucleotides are TGTGCCAGCAGTTCGTCCTATGGCTACACCTTC.